This TCR beta chain is from a study of CD8 T cells in Susac syndrome. CDR1 MNHEY and CDR2 SMNVEV come from the germline V gene (reference sequence). There are 15 residues in the CDR3. V lost 6 bases to trimming and J lost 0 bases, with 15 bases between them. FACS was used to enrich TEMRA cells, whereas the CD8+ and CD4+ T cells were obtained by negative isolation. An input of about 0.5 to 1 ug of RNA was subjected to reverse transcription using random hexamers. TCRdb analysed the immunoSEQ multiplex PCR reads with MiXCR anew, one entry per CDR3 protein. This table has more than 130,000 distinct CDR3 sequences, around 94% appearing once.

The material sequenced was CD8+ T cells from PBMCs. The genes are TRBV27 and TRBJ2-7, with D perhaps matching TRBD2 (6 bases). The TCR sequence derives from a human donor in good health. CDR3: CASSPLREISYEQYF. The CDR3 DNA reads TGTGCCAGCAGCCCCCTGCGGGAAATCTCCTACGAGCAGTACTTC.